What follows are 20 T cell receptor beta chains derived from one specimen sequenced in a study of shared clonotypes between healthy human individuals. Terminally differentiated effector memory CD45RA+ cells were left out of the naive CD8 fraction, which was CD45RO-negative and positively selected for CCR7. Clones were read by immunoSEQ multiplex PCR, and TCRdb kept only the in-frame ones, dropping some. Among hundreds of thousands of clones listed, 80% to 95% were seen once. Sequencing was carried out using naive CD8+ T cells sorted from blood. Receptors were obtained from a man between 25 and 39 years old in good health.

On this clone: The sample holds other DNA sequences that translate to the same CDR3. V is TRBV9 and J is TRBJ1-2; D not resolved. The V gene lost 3 bases and the J gene lost 7 bases, with 4 bases spanning the gap. The germline gives CDR1 SGDLS, CDR2 YYNGEE. This CDR3 comprises 10 residues. CDR3 loop: CASSGPGYTF. In DNA, the CDR3 is TGTGCCAGCAGCGGACCTGGCTACACCTTC.

The rearrangement uses TRBV27 and TRBJ2-7; D is uncertain. Per the germline V gene, CDR1 is MNHEY and CDR2 is SMNVEV (reference sequence). CDR3 length: 14 amino acids. V was shortened by 4 bases and J by 2 bases, with 12 bases between the two germline ends. The CDR3 spells CASSSHGTPYEQYF. For the CDR3, the DNA is TGTGCCAGCAGTTCCCATGGCACTCCCTACGAGCAGTACTTC.

This rearrangement joins TRBV4-1 to TRBJ1-2; 8 nucleotides agree with TRBD1. The CDR3 has 14 amino acids. Trimming cost V 1 base and J 8 bases; bases outside gene matches: 6. Germline V gene sequence: CDR1 MGHRA, CDR2 YSYEKL. CDR3 in DNA: TGCGCCAGCAGCCAAGGGACAGGGTACGACGGCTACACCTTC. Its protein is CASSQGTGYDGYTF.

CDR3 in amino acids: CASSTDRGTEAFF. CDR3 coding DNA: TGTGCCAGCAGCACGGACAGGGGCACTGAAGCTTTCTTT. The chain carries TRBV9 and TRBJ1-1; 9 bases agree with TRBD1. With 4 bases clipped from V and 4 bases from J, the junction kept 2 bases outside the gene matches. This CDR3 has 13 amino acids. CDR1 is SGDLS, CDR2 YYNGEE, per germline. The full variable domain, in which reference TRBV9 and TRBJ1-1 provide the parts outside the CDR3, is DSGVTQTPKHLITATGQRVTLRCSPRSGDLSVYWYQQSLDQGLQFLIQYYNGEERAKGNILERFSAQQFPDLHSELNLSSLELGDSALYFCASSTDRGTEAFFGQGTRLTVV.

This rearrangement joins TRBV29-1 to TRBJ2-6; possibly TRBD2 for D (5 bases). CDR1 SQVTM and CDR2 ANQGSEA come from the germline V gene. The ends were cut back, 4 bases at V and 0 bases at J, with 7 bases in the middle. The length of the CDR3 is 14 residues. The CDR3 here is CSVAGFSGANVLTF. CDR3 DNA sequence: TGCAGCGTTGCGGGATTCTCTGGGGCCAACGTCCTGACTTTC.

As concerns this clone: The same CDR3 arises from other DNA sequences in this sample as well. V is TRBV27 and J is TRBJ2-2, with D hard to call. The CDR3 has 11 residues. V lost 6 bases and J 5 bases, leaving 4 bases between the germline ends. CDR1 and CDR2 (germline): MNHEY, SMNVEV (reference sequence). The CDR3 sequence is CASSRTGELFF. CDR3 sequence (DNA): TGTGCCAGCAGCCGGACCGGGGAGCTGTTTTTT.

V and J are TRBV28 and TRBJ2-3; D possibly corresponds to TRBD1 (5 bases). The CDR3 has 13 residues. Germline V gives CDR1 MDHEN, CDR2 SYDVKM. Trimming took 2 bases from V and 3 from J, leaving 6 bases between them. For the CDR3, the DNA is TGTGCCAGCAGTTTAAGGGGAACAGATACGCAGTATTTT. Translation gives CASSLRGTDTQYF.

To note about this clone: In the same sample, other DNA sequences code for this CDR3. The chain joins TRBV11-2 to TRBJ2-1, with 8 bases matching TRBD1. The CDR3 loop spans 15 amino acids. V trimming: 5 bases; J trimming: 2 bases; junction bases outside the gene matches: 5. CDR1 and CDR2 (germline): SGHAT, FQNNGV. CDR3 sequence: CASSLGTGPYNEQFF. In DNA, the CDR3 is TGTGCCAGCAGCCTGGGGACAGGCCCCTACAATGAGCAGTTCTTC.

The chain recombines TRBV11-2 with TRBJ2-2; the D is unclear. V shed 0 bases and J shed 13 bases, with 18 bases lying between them. CDR1 SGHAT and CDR2 FQNNGV come from the germline V gene. The CDR3 is 15 amino acids. The CDR3 protein is CASSLEFWPSVRLFF. The DNA of the CDR3 is TGTGCCAGCAGCTTAGAATTTTGGCCGTCCGTCCGGCTGTTTTTT.

V and J are TRBV19 and TRBJ2-7; D gene ambiguous. CDR1 and CDR2 (germline): LNHDA, SQIVND (reference sequence). The CDR3 sequence is 13 residues long. Deletions cut 3 bases from V and 1 base from J, with 7 bases between. This CDR3 is CASSIFVSYEQYF. For the CDR3, the DNA is TGTGCCAGTAGTATTTTCGTTTCCTACGAGCAGTACTTC.

The chain employs TRBV20-1 and TRBJ2-7; D is undetermined. CDR3 size: 9 residues. V was shortened by 6 bases and J by 5 bases, with 5 bases between the two germline ends. Germline lookup yields CDR1 DFQATT and CDR2 SNEGSKA (reference sequence). This chain's CDR3 is CSARHEQYF. In DNA, the CDR3 is TGCAGTGCCCGACACGAGCAGTACTTC.

This clone was seen only a few times. The chain joins TRBV30 to TRBJ1-4; 8 bases match TRBD1. Germline V gene data show CDR1 as GTSNPN and CDR2 as SVGIG (reference sequence). Trimming cost V 1 base and J 8 bases; bases outside gene matches: 6. CDR3 length: 14 amino acids. The CDR3 bases are TGTGCCTGGAGTGGTGGACAGGGACGAGAAAAACTGTTTTTT. It codes for CAWSGGQGREKLFF.

This chain connects TRBV9 to TRBJ2-7; a possible D gene is TRBD1 (5 bases). Germline assignment: CDR1 SGDLS and CDR2 YYNGEE. Trimming took 0 bases from V and 2 from J, leaving 9 bases between them. The CDR3 runs 14 residues. CDR3 amino acids: CASSVGQFPYEQYF. The CDR3 DNA follows: TGTGCCAGCAGCGTAGGACAGTTTCCCTACGAGCAGTACTTC.

This clone was recorded only once. The J gene is TRBJ2-5, the V gene TRBV13; the D is unclear. V lost 1 base and J lost 3, with 6 bases in between. Germline loops: CDR1 PRHDT, CDR2 FYEKMQ (reference sequence). CDR3 length equals 13 residues. The CDR3 sequence is CASSLVGKETQYF. As DNA, the CDR3 is TGTGCCAGCAGCTTAGTAGGGAAAGAGACCCAGTACTTC.

This rearrangement joins TRBV7-9 to TRBJ2-7; unclear D gene. From germline, CDR1 is SEHNR and CDR2 FQNEAQ (reference sequence). The CDR3 length is 15 residues. Trimming took 1 base from V and 0 from J, leaving 10 bases between them. CDR3 protein: CASSLGGVSSYEQYF. The CDR3 DNA reads TGTGCCAGCAGCTTAGGCGGAGTGAGCTCCTACGAGCAGTACTTC.

V and J are TRBV7-9 and TRBJ2-5, with D perhaps matching TRBD1 (5 bases). V lost 3 bases and J lost 5, with 16 bases in between. This CDR3 comprises 15 residues. The germline V gene encodes CDR1 SEHNR and CDR2 FQNEAQ (reference sequence). CDR3 nucleotides: TGTGCCAGCAGCTTCGGGCAGGGAAACGATGAGACCCAGTACTTC. Translating gives CASSFGQGNDETQYF.

The chain carries TRBV5-5 and TRBJ2-7; tentatively, D is TRBD1 (6 bases). The germline V gene encodes CDR1 SGHKS and CDR2 YYEKEE (reference sequence). Trimming removed 0 bases at V and 7 bases at J, with 11 bases between. The CDR3 runs 13 residues. CDR3 in amino acids: CASSLDRVREQYF. Written as DNA, the CDR3 is TGTGCCAGCAGCTTGGACAGGGTGCGGGAGCAGTACTTC.

Worth noting for this clone: Other DNA sequences in this sample translate to the same CDR3. The chain carries TRBV27 and TRBJ2-7, with 10 bases aligning to TRBD1. The CDR3 has 15 residues. V dropped 5 bases and J dropped 3; count of bases not matched to a gene: 7. Germline CDR1 is MNHEY and CDR2 is SMNVEV (reference sequence). The CDR3: CASSTAGTGVYEQYF. The CDR3 nucleotides are TGTGCCAGCAGTACCGCCGGGACAGGGGTCTACGAGCAGTACTTC.

The chain recombines TRBV10-2 with TRBJ1-1; D unresolved. V was trimmed by 2 bases and J by 1 base, leaving 8 bases between them. CDR1 WSHSY and CDR2 SAAADI come from the germline V gene. This CDR3 comprises 14 residues. The CDR3 sequence is CASSETNSNTEAFF. CDR3 coding DNA: TGCGCCAGCAGTGAGACAAACTCGAACACTGAAGCTTTCTTT.

The chain joins TRBV6-1 to TRBJ1-5; D not certain. This CDR3 is built from 19 residues. Germline CDR1 MNHNS, CDR2 SASEGT. The V end was cut by 0 bases, the J end by 2 bases, with 20 bases between. The CDR3 nucleotides are TGTGCCAGCAGTGAAGCCTACCCTCGCCGGGAATGGGGCAATCAGCCCCAGCATTTT. It codes for CASSEAYPRREWGNQPQHF.